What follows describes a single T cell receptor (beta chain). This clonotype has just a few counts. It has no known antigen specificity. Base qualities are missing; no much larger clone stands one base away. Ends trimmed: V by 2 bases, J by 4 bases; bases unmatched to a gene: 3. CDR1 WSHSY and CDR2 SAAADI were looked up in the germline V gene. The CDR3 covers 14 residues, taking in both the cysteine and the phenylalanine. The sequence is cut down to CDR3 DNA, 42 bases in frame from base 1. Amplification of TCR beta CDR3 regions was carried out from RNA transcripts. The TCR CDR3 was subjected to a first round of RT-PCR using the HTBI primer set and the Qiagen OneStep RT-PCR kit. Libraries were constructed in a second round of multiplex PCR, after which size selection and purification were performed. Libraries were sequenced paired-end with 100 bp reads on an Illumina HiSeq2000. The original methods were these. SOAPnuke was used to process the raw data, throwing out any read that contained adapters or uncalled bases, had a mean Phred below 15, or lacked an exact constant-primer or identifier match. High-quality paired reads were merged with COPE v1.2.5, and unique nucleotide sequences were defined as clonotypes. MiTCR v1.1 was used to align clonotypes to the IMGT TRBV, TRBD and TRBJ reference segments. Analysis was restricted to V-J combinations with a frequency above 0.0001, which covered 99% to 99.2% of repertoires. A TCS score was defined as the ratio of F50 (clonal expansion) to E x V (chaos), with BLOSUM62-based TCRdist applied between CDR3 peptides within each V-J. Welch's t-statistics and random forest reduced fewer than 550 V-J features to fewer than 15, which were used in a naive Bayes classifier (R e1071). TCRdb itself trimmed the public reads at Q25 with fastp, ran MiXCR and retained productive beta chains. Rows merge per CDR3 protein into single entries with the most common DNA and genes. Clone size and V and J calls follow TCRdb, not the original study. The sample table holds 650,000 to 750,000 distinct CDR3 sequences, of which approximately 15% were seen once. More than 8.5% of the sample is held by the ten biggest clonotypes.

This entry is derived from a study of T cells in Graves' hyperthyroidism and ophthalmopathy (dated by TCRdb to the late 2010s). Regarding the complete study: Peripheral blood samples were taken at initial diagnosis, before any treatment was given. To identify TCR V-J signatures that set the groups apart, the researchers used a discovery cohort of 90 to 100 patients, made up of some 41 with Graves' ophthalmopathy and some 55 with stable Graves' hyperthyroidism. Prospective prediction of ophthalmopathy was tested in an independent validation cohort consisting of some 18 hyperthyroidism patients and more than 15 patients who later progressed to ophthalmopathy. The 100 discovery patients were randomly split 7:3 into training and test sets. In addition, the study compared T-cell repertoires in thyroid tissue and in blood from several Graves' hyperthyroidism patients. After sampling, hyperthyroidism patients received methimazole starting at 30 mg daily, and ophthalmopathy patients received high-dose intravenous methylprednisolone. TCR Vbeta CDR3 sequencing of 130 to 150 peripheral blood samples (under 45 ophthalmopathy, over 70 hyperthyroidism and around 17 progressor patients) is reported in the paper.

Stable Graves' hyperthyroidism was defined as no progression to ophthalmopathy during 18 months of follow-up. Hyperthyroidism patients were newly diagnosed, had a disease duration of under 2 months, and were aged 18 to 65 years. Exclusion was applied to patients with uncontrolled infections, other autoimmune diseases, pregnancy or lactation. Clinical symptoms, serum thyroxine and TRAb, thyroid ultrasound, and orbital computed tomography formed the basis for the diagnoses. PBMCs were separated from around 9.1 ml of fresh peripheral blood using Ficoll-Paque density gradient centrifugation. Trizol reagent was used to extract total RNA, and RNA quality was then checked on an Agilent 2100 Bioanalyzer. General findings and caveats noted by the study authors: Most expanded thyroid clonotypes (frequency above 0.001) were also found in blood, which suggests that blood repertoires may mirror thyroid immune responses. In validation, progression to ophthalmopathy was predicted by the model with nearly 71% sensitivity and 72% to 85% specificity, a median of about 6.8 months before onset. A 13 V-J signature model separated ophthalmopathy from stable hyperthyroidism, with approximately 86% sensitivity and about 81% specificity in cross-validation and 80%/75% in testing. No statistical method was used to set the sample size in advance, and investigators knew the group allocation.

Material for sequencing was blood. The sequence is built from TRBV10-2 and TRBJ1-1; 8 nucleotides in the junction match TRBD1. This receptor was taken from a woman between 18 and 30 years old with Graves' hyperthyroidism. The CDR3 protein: CASSEGDRFTEAFF. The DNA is TGCGCCAGCAGTGAGGGGGACAGGTTCACTGAAGCTTTCTTT.